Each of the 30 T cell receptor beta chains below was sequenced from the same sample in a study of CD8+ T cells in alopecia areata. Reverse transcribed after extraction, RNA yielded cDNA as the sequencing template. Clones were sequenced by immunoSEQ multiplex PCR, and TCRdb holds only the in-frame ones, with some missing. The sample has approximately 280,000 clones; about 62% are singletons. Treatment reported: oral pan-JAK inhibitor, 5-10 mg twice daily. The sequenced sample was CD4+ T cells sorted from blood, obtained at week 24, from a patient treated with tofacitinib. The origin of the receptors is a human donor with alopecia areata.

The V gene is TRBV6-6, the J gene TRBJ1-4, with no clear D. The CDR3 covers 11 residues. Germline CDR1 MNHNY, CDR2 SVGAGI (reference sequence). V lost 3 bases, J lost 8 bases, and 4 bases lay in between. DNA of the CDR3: TGTGCCAGCAGTTATTTGGAAAAACTGTTTTTT. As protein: CASSYLEKLFF.

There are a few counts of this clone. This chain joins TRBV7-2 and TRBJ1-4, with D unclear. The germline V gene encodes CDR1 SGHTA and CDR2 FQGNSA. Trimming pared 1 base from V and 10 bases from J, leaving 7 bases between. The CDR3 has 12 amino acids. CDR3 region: CASSLEVGKLFF. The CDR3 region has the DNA TGTGCCAGCAGCTTAGAAGTTGGAAAACTGTTTTTT. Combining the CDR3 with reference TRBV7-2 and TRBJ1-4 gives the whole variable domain GAGVSQSPSNKVTEKGKDVELRCDPISGHTALYWYRQSLGQGLEFLIYFQGNSAPDKSGLPSDRFSAERTGGSVSTLTIQRTQQEDSAVYLCASSLEVGKLFFGSGTQLSVL.

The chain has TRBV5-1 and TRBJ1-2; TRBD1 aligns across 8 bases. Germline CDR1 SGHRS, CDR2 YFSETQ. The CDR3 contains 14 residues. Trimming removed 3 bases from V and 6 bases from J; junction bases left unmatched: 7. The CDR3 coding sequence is TGCGCCAGCAGCTCAACAGGGGGGTACGATGGCTACACCTTC. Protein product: CASSSTGGYDGYTF.

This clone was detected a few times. CDR3 bases: TGTGCCAGCCTCGAGGGGTATCAGCCCCAGCATTTT. Amino acids: CASLEGYQPQHF. This chain uses TRBV28 with TRBJ1-5; D is possibly TRBD1 (5 bases). Looked up from germline, CDR1 is MDHEN and CDR2 is SYDVKM. The V and J ends lost 8 bases and 5 bases respectively, with 10 bases between them. The CDR3 runs 12 residues.

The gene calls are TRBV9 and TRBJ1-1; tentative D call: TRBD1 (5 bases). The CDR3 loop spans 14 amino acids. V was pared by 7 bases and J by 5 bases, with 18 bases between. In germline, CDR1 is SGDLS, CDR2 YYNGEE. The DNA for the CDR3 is TGTGCCAGCGGTGGACCGACCGGGGCAACTGAAGCTTTCTTT. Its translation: CASGGPTGATEAFF.

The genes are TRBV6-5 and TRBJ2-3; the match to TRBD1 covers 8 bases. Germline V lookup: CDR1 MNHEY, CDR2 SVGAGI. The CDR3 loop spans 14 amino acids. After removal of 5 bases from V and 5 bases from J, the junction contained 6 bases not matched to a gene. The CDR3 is CASSTGQGEDTQYF. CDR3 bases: TGTGCCAGCAGTACCGGACAGGGAGAAGATACGCAGTATTTT.

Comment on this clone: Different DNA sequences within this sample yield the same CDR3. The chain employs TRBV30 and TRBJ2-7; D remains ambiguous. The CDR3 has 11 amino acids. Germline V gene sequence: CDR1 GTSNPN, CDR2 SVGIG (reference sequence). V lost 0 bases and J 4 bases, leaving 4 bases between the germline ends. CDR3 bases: TGTGCCTGGAGTGTGCGATACGAGCAGTACTTC. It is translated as CAWSVRYEQYF.

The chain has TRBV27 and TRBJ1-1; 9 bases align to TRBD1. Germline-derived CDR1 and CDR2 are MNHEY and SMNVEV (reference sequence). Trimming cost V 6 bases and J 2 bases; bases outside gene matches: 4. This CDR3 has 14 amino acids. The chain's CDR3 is CASRWGQGNTEAFF. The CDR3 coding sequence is TGTGCCAGCAGATGGGGACAGGGAAACACTGAAGCTTTCTTT.

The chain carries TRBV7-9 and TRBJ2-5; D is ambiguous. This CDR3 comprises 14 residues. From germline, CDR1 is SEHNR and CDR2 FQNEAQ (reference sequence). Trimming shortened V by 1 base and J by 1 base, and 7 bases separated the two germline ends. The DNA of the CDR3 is TGTGCCAGCAGCTTAGAGGTGGCCCAAGAGACCCAGTACTTC. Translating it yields CASSLEVAQETQYF.

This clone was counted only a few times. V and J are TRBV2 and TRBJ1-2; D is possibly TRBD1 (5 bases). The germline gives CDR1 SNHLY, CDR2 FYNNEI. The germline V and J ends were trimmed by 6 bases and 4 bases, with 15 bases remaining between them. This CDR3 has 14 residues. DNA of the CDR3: TGTGCCAGCAGCGGGGACGGGTGGGGCTATGGCTACACCTTC. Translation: CASSGDGWGYGYTF.

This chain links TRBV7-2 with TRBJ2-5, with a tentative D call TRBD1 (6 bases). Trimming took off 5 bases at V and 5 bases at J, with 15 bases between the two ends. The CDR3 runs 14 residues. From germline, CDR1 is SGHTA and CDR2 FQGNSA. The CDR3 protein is CASSPTSGAETQYF. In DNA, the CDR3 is TGTGCCAGCAGCCCGACCTCAGGGGCTGAGACCCAGTACTTC.

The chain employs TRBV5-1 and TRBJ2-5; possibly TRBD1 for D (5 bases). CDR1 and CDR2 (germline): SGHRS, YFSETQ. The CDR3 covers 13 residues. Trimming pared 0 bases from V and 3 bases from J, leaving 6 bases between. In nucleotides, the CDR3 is TGCGCCAGCAGCTTGGCCAGGGAAGAGACCCAGTACTTC. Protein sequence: CASSLAREETQYF.

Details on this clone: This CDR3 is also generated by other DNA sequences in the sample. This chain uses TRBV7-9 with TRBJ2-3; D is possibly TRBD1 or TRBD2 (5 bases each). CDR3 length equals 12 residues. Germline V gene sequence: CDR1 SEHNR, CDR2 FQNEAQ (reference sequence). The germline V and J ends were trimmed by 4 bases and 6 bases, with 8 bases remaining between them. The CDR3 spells CASSSGADTQYF. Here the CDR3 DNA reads TGTGCCAGCAGCTCCGGGGCGGATACGCAGTATTTT. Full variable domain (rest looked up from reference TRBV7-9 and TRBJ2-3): DTGVSQNPRHKITKRGQNVTFRCDPISEHNRLYWYRQTLGQGPEFLTYFQNEAQLEKSRLLSDRFSAERPKGSFSTLEIQRTEQGDSAMYLCASSSGADTQYFGPGTRLTVL.

The CDR3 protein is CASSVMGSGQPQHF. The CDR3 DNA sequence: TGTGCCAGCAGTGTGATGGGTTCGGGTCAGCCCCAGCATTTT. V is TRBV2 and J is TRBJ1-5; D not certain. There are 14 residues in the CDR3. From germline, CDR1 is SNHLY and CDR2 FYNNEI. V was shortened by 4 bases and J by 6 bases, with 13 bases between the two germline ends.

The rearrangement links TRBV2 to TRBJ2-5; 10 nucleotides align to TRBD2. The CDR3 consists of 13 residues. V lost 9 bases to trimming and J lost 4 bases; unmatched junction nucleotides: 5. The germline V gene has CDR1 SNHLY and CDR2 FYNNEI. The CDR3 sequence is CARTVAGGETQYF. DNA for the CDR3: TGTGCCAGAACCGTAGCGGGGGGAGAGACCCAGTACTTC.

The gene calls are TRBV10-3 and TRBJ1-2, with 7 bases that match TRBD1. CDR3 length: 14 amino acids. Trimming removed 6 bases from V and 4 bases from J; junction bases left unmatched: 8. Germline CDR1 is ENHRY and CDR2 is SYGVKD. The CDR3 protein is CAIRTQGGAYGYTF. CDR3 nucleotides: TGTGCCATCAGGACGCAGGGGGGGGCCTATGGCTACACCTTC.

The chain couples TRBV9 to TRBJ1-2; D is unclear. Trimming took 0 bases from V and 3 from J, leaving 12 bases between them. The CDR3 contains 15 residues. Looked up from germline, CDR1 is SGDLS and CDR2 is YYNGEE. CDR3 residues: CASSVGWGLDYGYTF. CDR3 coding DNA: TGTGCCAGCAGCGTAGGTTGGGGTTTGGACTATGGCTACACCTTC.

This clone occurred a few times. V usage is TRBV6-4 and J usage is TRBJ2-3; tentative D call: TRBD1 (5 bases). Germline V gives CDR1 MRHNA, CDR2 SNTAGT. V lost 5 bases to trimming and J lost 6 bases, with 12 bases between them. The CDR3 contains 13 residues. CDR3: CASSRTLSDTQYF. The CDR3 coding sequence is TGTGCCAGCAGTAGGACATTGAGCGATACGCAGTATTTT.

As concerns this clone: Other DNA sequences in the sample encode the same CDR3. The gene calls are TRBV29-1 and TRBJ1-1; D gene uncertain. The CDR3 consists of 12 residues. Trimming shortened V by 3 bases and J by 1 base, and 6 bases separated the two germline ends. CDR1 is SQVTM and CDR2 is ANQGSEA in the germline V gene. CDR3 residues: CSVEAGNTEAFF. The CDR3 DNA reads TGCAGCGTTGAGGCCGGGAACACTGAAGCTTTCTTT.

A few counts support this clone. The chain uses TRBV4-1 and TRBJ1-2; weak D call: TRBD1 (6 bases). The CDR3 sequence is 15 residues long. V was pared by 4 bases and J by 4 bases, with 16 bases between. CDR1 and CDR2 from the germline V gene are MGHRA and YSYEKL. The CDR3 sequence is CASSPIGGGSYGYTF. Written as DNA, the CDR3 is TGCGCCAGCAGCCCGATCGGAGGGGGGAGCTATGGCTACACCTTC.

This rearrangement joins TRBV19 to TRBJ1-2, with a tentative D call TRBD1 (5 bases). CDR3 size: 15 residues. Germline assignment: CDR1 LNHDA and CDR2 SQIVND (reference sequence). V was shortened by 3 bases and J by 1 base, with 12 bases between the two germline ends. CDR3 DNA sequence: TGTGCCAGTAGTATTAGGCCAGGGCTTAACTATGGCTACACCTTC. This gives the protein CASSIRPGLNYGYTF.

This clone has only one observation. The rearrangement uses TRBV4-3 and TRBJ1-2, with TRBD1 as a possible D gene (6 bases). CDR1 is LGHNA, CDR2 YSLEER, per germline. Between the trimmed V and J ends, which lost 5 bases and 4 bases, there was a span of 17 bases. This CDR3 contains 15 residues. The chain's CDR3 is CASSNALQGGYGYTF. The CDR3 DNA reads TGCGCCAGCAGCAATGCCCTCCAAGGGGGCTATGGCTACACCTTC.

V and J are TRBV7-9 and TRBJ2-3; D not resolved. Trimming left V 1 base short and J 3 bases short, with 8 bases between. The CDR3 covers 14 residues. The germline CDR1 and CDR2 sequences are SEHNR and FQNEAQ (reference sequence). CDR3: CASSLEGLTDTQYF. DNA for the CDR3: TGTGCCAGCAGCTTAGAGGGTCTGACAGATACGCAGTATTTT.

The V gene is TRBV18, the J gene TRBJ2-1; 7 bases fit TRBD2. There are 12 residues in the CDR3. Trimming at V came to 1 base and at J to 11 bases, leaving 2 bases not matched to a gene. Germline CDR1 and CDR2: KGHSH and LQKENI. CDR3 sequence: CASSPREGQQFF. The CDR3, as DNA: TGTGCCAGCTCACCACGGGAGGGTCAGCAGTTCTTC.

The CDR3 region has the DNA TGTGCCAGCAGACAAGCGGGCCTCTCCAATGAGCAGTTCTTC. Translating it yields CASRQAGLSNEQFF. V gene TRBV7-2 combines with J gene TRBJ2-1; a weak D match, TRBD2 (6 bases). Germline assignment: CDR1 SGHTA and CDR2 FQGNSA. V was trimmed by 6 bases and J by 6 bases, leaving 15 bases between them. The CDR3 runs 14 residues.

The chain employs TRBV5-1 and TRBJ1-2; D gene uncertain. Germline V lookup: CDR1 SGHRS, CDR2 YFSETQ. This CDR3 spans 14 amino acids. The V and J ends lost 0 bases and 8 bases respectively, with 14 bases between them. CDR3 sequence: CASSLDRGSGGYTF. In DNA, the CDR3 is TGCGCCAGCAGCTTGGATCGGGGATCGGGCGGCTACACCTTC.

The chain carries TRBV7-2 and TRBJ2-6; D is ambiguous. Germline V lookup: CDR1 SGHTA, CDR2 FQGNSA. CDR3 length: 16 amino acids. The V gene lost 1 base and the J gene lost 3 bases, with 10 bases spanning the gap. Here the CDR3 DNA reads TGTGCCAGCAGCTTAGGGTTTAGAGGTGGGGCCAACGTCCTGACTTTC. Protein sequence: CASSLGFRGGANVLTF.

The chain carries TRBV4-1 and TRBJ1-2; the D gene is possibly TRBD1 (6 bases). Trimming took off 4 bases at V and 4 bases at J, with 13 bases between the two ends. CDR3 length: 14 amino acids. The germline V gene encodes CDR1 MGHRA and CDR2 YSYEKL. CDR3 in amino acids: CASSPLSDSYGYTF. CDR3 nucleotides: TGCGCCAGCAGCCCACTATCGGACAGCTATGGCTACACCTTC.

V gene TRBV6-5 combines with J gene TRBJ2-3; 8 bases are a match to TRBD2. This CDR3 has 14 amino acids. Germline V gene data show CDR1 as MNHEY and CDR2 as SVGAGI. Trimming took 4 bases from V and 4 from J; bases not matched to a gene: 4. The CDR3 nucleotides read TGTGCCAGCAGTTCCGGGGGGGGTCCAGATACGCAGTATTTT. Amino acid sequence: CASSSGGGPDTQYF.

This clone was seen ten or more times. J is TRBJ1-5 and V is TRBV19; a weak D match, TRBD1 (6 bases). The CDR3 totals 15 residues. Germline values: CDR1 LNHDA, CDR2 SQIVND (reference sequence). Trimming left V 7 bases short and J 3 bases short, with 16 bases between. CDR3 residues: CASTPGALNNQPQHF. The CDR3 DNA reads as TGTGCCAGTACCCCAGGGGCATTAAACAATCAGCCCCAGCATTTT.